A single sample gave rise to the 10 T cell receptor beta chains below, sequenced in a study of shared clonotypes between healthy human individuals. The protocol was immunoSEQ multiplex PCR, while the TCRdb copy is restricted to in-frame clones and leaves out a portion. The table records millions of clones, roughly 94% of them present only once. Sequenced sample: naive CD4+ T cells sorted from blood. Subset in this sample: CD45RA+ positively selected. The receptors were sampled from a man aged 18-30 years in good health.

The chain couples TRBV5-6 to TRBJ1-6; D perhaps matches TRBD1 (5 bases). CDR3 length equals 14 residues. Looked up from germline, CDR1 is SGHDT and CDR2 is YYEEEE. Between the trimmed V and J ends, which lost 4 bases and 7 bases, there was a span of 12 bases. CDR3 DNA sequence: TGTGCCAGCAGCACCGGGACGGTAAATTCACCCCTCCACTTT. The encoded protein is CASSTGTVNSPLHF.

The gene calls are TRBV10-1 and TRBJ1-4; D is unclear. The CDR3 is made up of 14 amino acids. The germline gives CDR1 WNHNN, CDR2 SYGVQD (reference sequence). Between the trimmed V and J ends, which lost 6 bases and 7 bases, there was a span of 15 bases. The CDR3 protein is CASSPDPTGEKLFF. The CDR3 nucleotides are TGCGCCAGCAGCCCCGACCCTACGGGTGAAAAACTGTTTTTT.

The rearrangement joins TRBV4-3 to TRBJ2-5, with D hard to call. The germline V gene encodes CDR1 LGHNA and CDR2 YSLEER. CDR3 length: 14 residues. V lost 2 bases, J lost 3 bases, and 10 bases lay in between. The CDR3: CASSQINREETQYF. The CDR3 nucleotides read TGCGCCAGCAGCCAAATAAACAGAGAAGAGACCCAGTACTTC.

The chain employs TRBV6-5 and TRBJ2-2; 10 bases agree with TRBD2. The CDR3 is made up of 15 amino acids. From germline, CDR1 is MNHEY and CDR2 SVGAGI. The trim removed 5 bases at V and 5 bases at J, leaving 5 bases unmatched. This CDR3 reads CASSRMTSGTGELFF. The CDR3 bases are TGTGCCAGCAGTCGTATGACTAGCGGGACCGGGGAGCTGTTTTTT.

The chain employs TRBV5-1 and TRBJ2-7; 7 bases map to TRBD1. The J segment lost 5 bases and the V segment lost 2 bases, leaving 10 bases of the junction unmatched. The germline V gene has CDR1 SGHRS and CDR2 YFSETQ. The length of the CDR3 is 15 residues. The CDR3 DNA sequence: TGCGCCAGCAGCTTCCCCAGGGGGTCTACGGACGAGCAGTACTTC. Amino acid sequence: CASSFPRGSTDEQYF.

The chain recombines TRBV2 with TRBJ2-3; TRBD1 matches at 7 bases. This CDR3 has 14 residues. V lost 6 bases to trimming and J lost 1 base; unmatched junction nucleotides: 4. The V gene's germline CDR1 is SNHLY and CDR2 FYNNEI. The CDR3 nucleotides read TGTGCCAGCAGGACAGGGTATGGCACAGATACGCAGTATTTT. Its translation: CASRTGYGTDTQYF.

Here the CDR3 DNA reads TGTGCCAGCAGTTTCCCCGGGGGGCGTGGTAGCTCTGGGGCCAACGTCCTGACTTTC. This gives the protein CASSFPGGRGSSGANVLTF. This chain uses TRBV28 with TRBJ2-6, with D maybe TRBD2 (7 bases). CDR3 size: 19 residues. Trimming stripped 3 bases from V and 0 bases from J, with 18 bases between. CDR1 MDHEN and CDR2 SYDVKM come from the germline V gene.

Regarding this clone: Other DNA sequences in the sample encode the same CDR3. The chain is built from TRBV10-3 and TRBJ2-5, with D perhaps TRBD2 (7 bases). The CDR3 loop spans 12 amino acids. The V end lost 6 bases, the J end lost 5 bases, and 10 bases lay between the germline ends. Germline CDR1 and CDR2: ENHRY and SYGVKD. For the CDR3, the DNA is TGTGCCATCAGGGGAGGGGGGGAGACCCAGTACTTC. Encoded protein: CAIRGGGETQYF.

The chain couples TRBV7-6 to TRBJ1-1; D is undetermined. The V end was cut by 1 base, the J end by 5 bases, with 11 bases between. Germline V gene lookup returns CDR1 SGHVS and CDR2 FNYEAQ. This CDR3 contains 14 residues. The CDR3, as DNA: TGTGCCAGCAGCTTAGTGGGAAGGGCGACTGAAGCTTTCTTT. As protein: CASSLVGRATEAFF.

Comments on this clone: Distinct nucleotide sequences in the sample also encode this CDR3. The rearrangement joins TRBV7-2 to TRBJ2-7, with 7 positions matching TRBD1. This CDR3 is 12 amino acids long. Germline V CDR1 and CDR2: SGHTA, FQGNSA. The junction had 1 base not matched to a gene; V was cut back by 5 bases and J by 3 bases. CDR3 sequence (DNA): TGTGCCAGCAGCCGACAGGGCTACGAGCAGTACTTC. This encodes CASSRQGYEQYF.